These 14 T cell receptor beta chains share one sample of origin, sequenced in a study of early T cells in non-severe SARS-CoV-2 infection. TCRdb passed the 5' RACE reads through MiXCR, listing each CDR3 protein once. The sample has about 110,000 distinct CDR3 sequences; 9.5% to 13% are singletons. Input material: whole blood. The receptors originated from an adult who was a healthcare worker with PCR-confirmed SARS-CoV-2 infection or an uninfected control (not recorded which).

J is TRBJ2-1 and V is TRBV9; 8 bases map to TRBD1. The CDR3 covers 16 residues. The junction had 8 bases not matched to a gene; V was cut back by 4 bases and J by 2 bases. Germline CDR1 SGDLS, CDR2 YYNGEE. The CDR3 loop reads CASSPRDRRAYNEQFF. CDR3 DNA: TGTGCCAGCAGCCCTCGGGACAGGCGGGCCTACAATGAGCAGTTCTTC.

This clonotype was seen more than once but under ten times. V is TRBV24-1 and J is TRBJ2-3, with 9 nucleotides matching TRBD1. Trimming removed 3 bases from V and 6 bases from J; junction bases left unmatched: 12. Germline V gene lookup returns CDR1 KGHDR and CDR2 SFDVKD. The CDR3 consists of 17 residues. The CDR3 coding sequence is TGTGCCACCAGTGATCCATCTACAGGGGGCTCCTTGGATACGCAGTATTTT. Translating gives CATSDPSTGGSLDTQYF.

This clonotype was detected many times. The chain has TRBV5-5 and TRBJ2-3; 9 nucleotides agree with TRBD1. The CDR3 consists of 15 residues. J lost 4 bases, V lost 2 bases, and 5 bases had no gene match. Germline V CDR1 and CDR2: SGHKS, YYEKEE (reference sequence). The CDR3 loop reads CASSFGQGRADTQYF. CDR3 nucleotide sequence: TGTGCCAGCAGCTTCGGACAGGGGAGGGCAGATACGCAGTATTTT.

The chain links TRBV3-1 to TRBJ2-3, with 7 bases matching TRBD2. Germline CDR1 is LGHDT and CDR2 is YNNKEL (reference sequence). The CDR3 is 17 amino acids. Losses at the gene ends were 2 bases for V and 0 bases for J; bases not matched to a gene: 8. CDR3 loop: CASSQSQRGASTDTQYF. The CDR3 DNA reads TGTGCCAGCAGCCAAAGTCAGCGGGGAGCGAGCACAGATACGCAGTATTTT.

J is TRBJ2-7 and V is TRBV9; 7 bases map to TRBD1. J gave up 5 bases and V 4 bases, and 12 bases lay outside the gene matches. Germline CDR1 and CDR2: SGDLS and YYNGEE. The CDR3 extends over 15 amino acids. The CDR3 bases are TGTGCCAGCAGCCCCCGGTGGGACAGCGGCAACGAGCAGTACTTC. It specifies CASSPRWDSGNEQYF.

Turning to this clonotype: One base away lies a much larger clone, so this may be a sequencing read error. The chain couples TRBV11-2 to TRBJ2-2, with 7 bases fitting TRBD1. The CDR3 has 14 residues. Germline V gene data show CDR1 as SGHAT and CDR2 as FQNNGV. Trimming cost V 10 bases and J 4 bases; bases outside gene matches: 9. CDR3 loop: CAIGLHRGTGELFF. The DNA of the CDR3 is TGTGCCATCGGTCTCCACAGGGGCACCGGGGAGCTGTTTTTT.

This clonotype was detected a few times. The chain employs TRBV20-1 and TRBJ1-1; D remains ambiguous. V lost 2 bases and J lost 2, with 6 bases in between. Germline V gene lookup returns CDR1 DFQATT and CDR2 SNEGSKA (reference sequence). The CDR3 runs 12 residues. The CDR3 sequence is CSARRANTEAFF. The CDR3 DNA reads TGCAGTGCTAGAAGGGCCAACACTGAAGCTTTCTTT.

Here the CDR3 reads CASIGRYRHNEQFF. In nucleotides, the CDR3 is TGTGCCAGCATAGGGCGGTACCGGCACAATGAGCAGTTCTTC. The chain joins TRBV27 to TRBJ2-1; the D is unclear. The V and J ends lost 7 bases and 5 bases respectively, with 15 bases between them. The germline gives CDR1 MNHEY, CDR2 SMNVEV (reference sequence). The CDR3 is 14 residues long.

This clonotype was observed a handful of times. The genes are TRBV12-3 or TRBV12-4 and TRBJ1-1; D is undetermined. The V and J ends lost 1 base and 6 bases respectively, with 6 bases between them. This CDR3 has 12 residues. The CDR3 reads CASSLGASEAFF. The CDR3 coding sequence is TGTGCCAGCAGTTTAGGGGCTTCTGAAGCTTTCTTT.

In its sample, this clonotype was seen a few times. The V call is TRBV18, the J call TRBJ2-7; 9 bases line up with TRBD1. CDR3 size: 14 residues. CDR1 and CDR2 (germline): KGHSH, LQKENI. After removal of 4 bases from V and 6 bases from J, the junction contained 7 bases not matched to a gene. CDR3 nucleotides: TGTGCCAGCTCACTAGGGGACAGGGCAAGCGAGCAGTACTTC. Protein: CASSLGDRASEQYF.

This clonotype appeared many times. The chain employs TRBV20-1 and TRBJ2-3; 7 bases fit TRBD2. The CDR3 loop spans 14 amino acids. Germline-derived CDR1 and CDR2 are DFQATT and SNEGSKA (reference sequence). Trimming at V came to 6 bases and at J to 5 bases, leaving 11 bases not matched to a gene. CDR3 protein: CSAVAGSRGDTQYF. Here the CDR3 DNA reads TGCAGTGCGGTAGCGGGCAGCCGGGGAGATACGCAGTATTTT.

The V gene is TRBV24-1, the J gene TRBJ1-1, with TRBD1 as a possible D gene (5 bases). The germline V gene has CDR1 KGHDR and CDR2 SFDVKD. The CDR3 extends over 14 amino acids. V was pared by 3 bases and J by 8 bases, with 15 bases between. CDR3 bases: TGTGCCACCAGTGATCGGCGGCAGGGATCCGAAGCTTTCTTT. Protein product: CATSDRRQGSEAFF.

This chain joins TRBV6-1 and TRBJ2-1; D remains unclear. Trimming left V 1 base short and J 4 bases short, with 5 bases between. This CDR3 is built from 13 residues. The germline V gene has CDR1 MNHNS and CDR2 SASEGT. As DNA, the CDR3 is TGTGCCAGCAGTGAAGAGTGGTACAATGAGCAGTTCTTC. Translated, it gives CASSEEWYNEQFF.

This clonotype was counted a few times. V gene TRBV7-9 combines with J gene TRBJ2-7, with 9 bases aligning to TRBD1. The CDR3 runs 13 residues. Germline CDR1 SEHNR, CDR2 FQNEAQ (reference sequence). V was pared by 8 bases and J by 5 bases, with 7 bases of the junction left unmatched. CDR3 bases: TGTGCCAGCGAAGGACAGGGGAACCACGAGCAGTACTTC. Protein: CASEGQGNHEQYF.